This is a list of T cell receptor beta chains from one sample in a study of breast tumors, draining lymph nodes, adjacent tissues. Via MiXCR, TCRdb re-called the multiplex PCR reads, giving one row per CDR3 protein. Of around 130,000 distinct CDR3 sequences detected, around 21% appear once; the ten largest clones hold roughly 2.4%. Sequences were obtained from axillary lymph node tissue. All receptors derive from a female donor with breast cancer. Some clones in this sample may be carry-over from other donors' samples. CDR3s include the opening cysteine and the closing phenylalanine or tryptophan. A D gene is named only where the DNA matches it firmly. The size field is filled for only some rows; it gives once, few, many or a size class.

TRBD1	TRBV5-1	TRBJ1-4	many	TGCGCCAGCAGCTTGGATGGACAGGGAAATGAAAAACTGTTTTTT	CASSLDGQGNEKLFF
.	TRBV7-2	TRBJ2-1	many	TGTGCCAGCACCAATGGGGCGGGAATCTCTGAGCAGTTCTTC	CASTNGAGISEQFF
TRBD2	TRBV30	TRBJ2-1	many	TGTGCCTGGAGTGTGGGACTAGCGGGCGAGCAGTTCTTC	CAWSVGLAGEQFF
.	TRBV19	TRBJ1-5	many	TGTGCCAGTAGTCCGAGGACATCCCCGCTTAATCAGCCCCAGCATTTT	CASSPRTSPLNQPQHF
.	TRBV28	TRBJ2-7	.	TGTGCCAGCAGTGATCGGGCAGGGAGCTCCTACGAGCAGTACTTC	CASSDRAGSSYEQYF
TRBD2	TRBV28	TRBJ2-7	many	TGTGCCAGCAGTCCCCCGGTGGGTAGCGGGAGAATCTACGAGCAGTACTTC	CASSPPVGSGRIYEQYF
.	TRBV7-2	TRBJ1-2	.	TGTGCCAGCAGCCCTGCGGGTCGAGCCTATGGCTACACCTTC	CASSPAGRAYGYTF
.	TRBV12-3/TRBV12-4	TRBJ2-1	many	TGTGCCAGCAGTTTAATTGTAGGCAATGAGCAGTTCTTC	CASSLIVGNEQFF
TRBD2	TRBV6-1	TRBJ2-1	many	TGTGCCAGAACACCGGGACTAGCGGGAGTCGAACTATCCAATGAGCAGTTCTTC	CARTPGLAGVELSNEQFF
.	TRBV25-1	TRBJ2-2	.	TGTGCCAGCAGTGTAACAGGAGGCCCCGGGGAGCTGTTTTTT	CASSVTGGPGELFF
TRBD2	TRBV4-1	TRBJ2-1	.	TGCGCCAGCAGCGAACCGGGACTAGCGGCCTACAATGAGCAGTTCTTC	CASSEPGLAAYNEQFF
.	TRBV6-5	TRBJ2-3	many	TGTGCCAGCAGTTTAGACCGGGGCGGGGGCACAGATACGCAGTATTTT	CASSLDRGGGTDTQYF
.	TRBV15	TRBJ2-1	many	TGTGCCACCAGCCTGGGACCTAGATACAATGAGCAGTTCTTC	CATSLGPRYNEQFF
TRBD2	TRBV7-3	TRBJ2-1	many	TGTGCCAGCAGCTTAATGCGGGGGGACAATGAGCAGTTCTTC	CASSLMRGDNEQFF
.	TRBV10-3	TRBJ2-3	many	TGTGCCATCAGCCCCTCGAGCACAGATACGCAGTATTTT	CAISPSSTDTQYF
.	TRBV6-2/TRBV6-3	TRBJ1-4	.	TGTGCCTGCACCGAGACAGTGAGGAATGAAAAACTGTTTTTT	CACTETVRNEKLFF
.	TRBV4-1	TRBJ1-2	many	TGCGCCAGCAGCCAAGTCCCCCTCGATGGCTACACCTTC	CASSQVPLDGYTF
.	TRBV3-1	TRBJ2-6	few	TGTGCCAGCAGCCAAGACCCCCGACCCTCTGGGGCCAACGTCCTGACTTTC	CASSQDPRPSGANVLTF
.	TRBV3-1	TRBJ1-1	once	TGTGCCAGCAGCCATGGGGGGCGCGACACTGAAGCTTTCTTT	CASSHGGRDTEAFF
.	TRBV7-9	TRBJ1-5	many	TGTGCTAGCAGCTTAGCGCCCAATCAGCCCCAGCATTTT	CASSLAPNQPQHF
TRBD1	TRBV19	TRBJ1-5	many	TGTGCCAGTAGTATTGCGGCAGGGGGTCAGCCCCAGCATTTT	CASSIAAGGQPQHF
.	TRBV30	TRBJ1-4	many	TGTGCCTGGACCACTATCGGTGCAACTAATGAAAAACTGTTTTTT	CAWTTIGATNEKLFF
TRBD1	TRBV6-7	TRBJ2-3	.	TGTGCCAGCAGACACAGGGGGCAAAGCACAGATACGCAGTATTTT	CASRHRGQSTDTQYF
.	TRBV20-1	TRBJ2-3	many	TGCAGTGCTAGAGCTATTCTTAAAGGACAGACCACCACAGATACGCAGTATTTT	CSARAILKGQTTTDTQYF
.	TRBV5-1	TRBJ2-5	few	TGCGCCAGCAGCACACAAGAGACCCAGTACTTC	CASSTQETQYF
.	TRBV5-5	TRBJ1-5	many	TGTGCCAGCAGCTTGATGGGCAATAGCAATCAGCCCCAGCATTTT	CASSLMGNSNQPQHF
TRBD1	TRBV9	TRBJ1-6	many	TGTGCCAGCAGCGTAGGGACAGGCGGCTCACCCCTCCACTTT	CASSVGTGGSPLHF
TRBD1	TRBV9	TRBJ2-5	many	TGTGCCAGCAGCCCAGGAATGACAGGGGGTAATGCCCAGTACTTC	CASSPGMTGGNAQYF
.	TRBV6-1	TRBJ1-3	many	TGTGCCAGCAGGGGGGATGTGGGCGGACGATCTGGAAACACCATATATTTT	CASRGDVGGRSGNTIYF
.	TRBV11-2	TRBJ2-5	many	TGTGCCAGCACCCCAGGGGTTTTGGAGACCCAGTACTTC	CASTPGVLETQYF
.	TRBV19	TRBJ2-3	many	TGTGCCAGTAGTCCACAGGGAGGAGATACGCAGTATTTT	CASSPQGGDTQYF
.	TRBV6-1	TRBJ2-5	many	TGTGCCAGCAGTGAAACAGTACAAGAGACCCAGTACTTC	CASSETVQETQYF
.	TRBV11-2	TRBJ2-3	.	TGTGCCAGCAGCCTAAGGGGCGCAGGTCTCACAGATACGCAGTATTTT	CASSLRGAGLTDTQYF
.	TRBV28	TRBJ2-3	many	TGTGCCAGCAGTTTATACGGTGCTAGCACAGATACGCAGTATTTT	CASSLYGASTDTQYF
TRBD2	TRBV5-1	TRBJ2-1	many	TGTGCCAGCAGCCTAGCGGGAAGCTCCTACAATGAGCAGTTCTTC	CASSLAGSSYNEQFF
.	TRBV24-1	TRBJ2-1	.	TGTGCACCATTTGTGAGGGCTGACGGGAGCTTCAATGAGCAGTTCTTC	CAPFVRADGSFNEQFF
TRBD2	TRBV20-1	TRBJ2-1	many	TGCAGTGCTAGAGCGTCGCGTTCTAGCGGGAGTCGAACTGCTTACAATGAGCAGTTCTTC	CSARASRSSGSRTAYNEQFF
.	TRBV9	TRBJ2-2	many	TGTGCCAGCAACCTGAACTTGGAGGGGCCGGCGAACACCGGGGAGCTGTTTTTT	CASNLNLEGPANTGELFF
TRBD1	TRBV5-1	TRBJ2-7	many	TGCGCCAGCAGCCTTGGACAGGGTGCAACCTACGAGCAGTACTTC	CASSLGQGATYEQYF
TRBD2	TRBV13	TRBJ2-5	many	TGTGCCAGCAGCCCTAGCGGGAGGGCCCGGGAGACCCAGTACTTC	CASSPSGRARETQYF
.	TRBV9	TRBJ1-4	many	TGTGCCAGCAGCGCGGGGCGGGGGGGGTATGCGGGAAAACTGTTTTTT	CASSAGRGGYAGKLFF
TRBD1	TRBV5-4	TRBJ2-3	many	TGTGCCAGCAGCTTTCGGCCAGGGGGCAGGGGCACAGATACGCAGTATTTT	CASSFRPGGRGTDTQYF
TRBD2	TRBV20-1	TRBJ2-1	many	TGCAGTGCTAGAGGGACTAGTGGGTTATACAATGAGCAGTTCTTC	CSARGTSGLYNEQFF